This TCR beta chain was documented in a study of graft-versus-host responses after intestinal transplantation. TCRdb's table, derived via immunoSEQ multiplex PCR, lists solely in-frame clones and lacks some. The data hold tens of thousands of clones, with about 93% observed a single time. This clone was seen once. The CDR3 extends over 14 amino acids. CDR1 SGHNT and CDR2 YYREEE come from the germline V gene (reference sequence). V lost 3 bases and J lost 3, with 10 bases in between. The chain combines TRBV5-4 with TRBJ2-1; a weak D match, TRBD1 (6 bases). The material was PBMCs, obtained 118 to 130 days after intestinal transplantation. This TCR was recovered from a human patient who received an intestinal transplant, so some T cells may come from the graft donor. The CDR3 nucleotides read TGTGCCAGCAGCTCCCGGGACATCTACAATGAGCAGTTCTTC. Its translation: CASSSRDIYNEQFF. Variable domain in full (rest from reference TRBV5-4 and TRBJ2-1): ETGVTQSPTHLIKTRGQQVTLRCSSQSGHNTVSWYQQALGQGPQFIFQYYREEENGRGNFPPRFSGLQFPNYSSELNVNALELDDSALYLCASSSRDIYNEQFFGPGTRLTVL.